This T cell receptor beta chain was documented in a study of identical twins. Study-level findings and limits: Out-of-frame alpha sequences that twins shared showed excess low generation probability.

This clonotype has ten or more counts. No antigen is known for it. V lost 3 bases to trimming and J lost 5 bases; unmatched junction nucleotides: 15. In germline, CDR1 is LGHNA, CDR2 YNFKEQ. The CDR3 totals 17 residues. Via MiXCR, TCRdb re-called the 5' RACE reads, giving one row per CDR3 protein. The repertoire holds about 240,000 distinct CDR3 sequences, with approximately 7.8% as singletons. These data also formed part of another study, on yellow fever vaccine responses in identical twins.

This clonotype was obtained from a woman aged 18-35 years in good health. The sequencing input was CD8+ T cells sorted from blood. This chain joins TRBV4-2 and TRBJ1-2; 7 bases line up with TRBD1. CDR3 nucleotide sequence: TGTGCCAGCAGCCAGGAGGGGACAGCCCCACCTCATTATGGCTACACCTTC. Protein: CASSQEGTAPPHYGYTF.